These T cell receptor beta chains were read from a single sample in a study of blood T cells in healthy people across ages. TCRdb fed the 5' RACE reads into MiXCR, producing one record per CDR3 protein. The table lists 450,000 to 600,000 distinct CDR3 sequences, about 28% of them singletons. These data also formed part of another study, on T cells of mothers and their children.

The specimen was blood. Receptor source: a boy between 2 and 10 years old in good health. Each CDR3 is given with its conserved first and last residue. A clone size is listed for some rows: how often the clone was seen (once, few, many), or a class if it is expanded.

J gene,clone size,V gene,CDR3 protein
TRBJ2-4,few,TRBV5-1,CASSGSIAKNIQYF
TRBJ2-1,.,TRBV4-3,CASSQGTGNSYNEQFF
TRBJ2-3,few,TRBV4-2,CASSQDAGTGVDTQYF
TRBJ2-1,.,TRBV3-1,CASSQEGEVEQFF
TRBJ1-1,.,TRBV5-1,CASSPTGLIRGTEAFF
TRBJ1-2,.,TRBV14,CASSQDYRVGGYTF
TRBJ2-2,.,TRBV18,CASSGRSPANTGELFF
TRBJ2-7,.,TRBV9,CASSVGTALSYEQYF
TRBJ2-5,.,TRBV5-1,CASSLWGQGGQETQYF
TRBJ2-1,.,TRBV12-3/TRBV12-4,CASSNHRRAAYNEQFF
TRBJ2-1,few,TRBV15,CATSRDSGRLNEQFF
TRBJ1-2,.,TRBV5-1,CASKDMTSGSRGYTF
TRBJ1-2,.,TRBV29-1,CSALGQESYGYTF
TRBJ2-1,many,TRBV2,CASMTPETSTPAFF
TRBJ1-2,.,TRBV7-2,CASSPIGKGYGYTF
TRBJ1-2,.,TRBV29-1,CSVVRTGGYGYTF
TRBJ2-7,.,TRBV7-9,CASSFGGDRSYEQYF
TRBJ2-7,.,TRBV4-3,CASSPLPPCEQYF
TRBJ1-1,.,TRBV25-1,CASSAWTGGMTEAFF
TRBJ1-6,few,TRBV7-2,CASSPGQGFSPLHF
TRBJ2-5,.,TRBV12-3/TRBV12-4,CASTNRQAQGTQYF
TRBJ1-3,few,TRBV28,CASSLLAGTSGNTIYF
TRBJ1-1,.,TRBV29-1,CSVGQFMNTEAFF
TRBJ2-1,few,TRBV7-2,CASSLASSSYNEQFF
TRBJ1-1,few,TRBV7-9,CASSETPRANTEAFF
TRBJ2-7,.,TRBV12-3/TRBV12-4,CASSSSGSQREQYF
TRBJ1-2,few,TRBV29-1,CSVGQDHGYTF
TRBJ1-4,.,TRBV7-9,CASSLAVADEKLFF
TRBJ2-5,.,TRBV2,CASNRPGQGKAETQYF
TRBJ2-5,.,TRBV14,CASSQDFEGEQYF
TRBJ1-5,few,TRBV7-9,CASSLAGDGQPQHF
TRBJ2-5,few,TRBV7-9,CASSRGTVQETQYF
TRBJ2-4,.,TRBV21-1,CASSKDRVVWKTKNIQYF
TRBJ1-2,.,TRBV5-1,CASSTLLGAYGYTF
TRBJ2-7,many,TRBV7-8,CASSRKGEQYF
.,.,TRBV4-3,CASSQVAGREQFF
TRBJ2-7,.,TRBV20-1,CSAKRQGVWYEQYF
TRBJ2-7,.,TRBV27,CASSFNHEQYF
TRBJ2-2,.,TRBV19,CASNSGTSGTPNTGVLFF
TRBJ2-5,.,TRBV20-1,CSASPNPGLAEQETQYF
TRBJ1-2,few,TRBV12-3/TRBV12-4,CASSFGTNHGYTF
.,.,TRBV3-1,CASSPNLITAYEQYF
TRBJ1-5,few,TRBV7-9,CASSSVSSGQPQHF
TRBJ1-1,.,TRBV6-4,CASSPGPGNTEAFF
TRBJ2-5,.,TRBV24-1,CATSDPGQGQETQYF
TRBJ2-7,.,TRBV24-1,CATSQDEASPHEQYF